This T cell receptor (beta chain) emerged from a study of control samples from healthy donors and cancer patients (dated by TCRdb to between 2020 and 2021). Receptors were amplified or captured by the immunoSEQ multiplex PCR assay. The table comes from immuneACCESS by way of TCRdb, which keeps in-frame sequences with V and J called. Part of the clones is missing from these tables; in studies checked, under half for an unresolved V gene and the rest for unknown reasons. This sample has roughly 74,000 clones in its table, and around 94% of those were observed once. The ten most abundant clones make up about 5% of the sample. V loses 2 bases at its end and J loses 7 bases; junction bases beyond the gene matches: 7. The CDR3 holds 14 amino acids from the cysteine to the phenylalanine. Just CDR3 DNA is preserved here, 42 bases in frame from base 1. The germline V gene encodes CDR1 SGDLS and CDR2 YYNGEE.

As regards this clone: Its cognate antigen has yet to be identified. No base quality information exists; no much larger clone differs at one position.

This TCR was sampled from a young woman in good health. The receptor chain draws on TRBV9 and TRBJ1-2, with 8 central nucleotides matching TRBD1. The sequenced sample was blood. The CDR3 protein is CASSVQGAPGGYTF. The DNA reads as follows: TGTGCCAGCAGCGTTCAGGGGGCGCCGGGTGGCTACACCTTC.